The source of this TCR beta chain is a study of T cells in Graves' hyperthyroidism and ophthalmopathy. General study findings and limits: Ophthalmopathy was model-predicted a median roughly 6.5 months pre-onset. In the analysis, a 13 V-J model separated ophthalmopathy from stable hyperthyroidism.

This clonotype was counted only a few times. Its antigen remains unknown. Germline CDR1 and CDR2: GTSNPN and SVGIG (reference sequence). This CDR3 has 17 amino acids. V lost 1 base, J lost 8 bases, and 23 bases lay in between. These patients, aged 18 to 65, had recently diagnosed hyperthyroidism lasting under 2 months. Patients having uncontrolled infection, another autoimmune disease, pregnancy or lactation were not included. Regions amplified from RNA transcripts were the TCR beta CDR3 regions. First-round RT-PCR with HTBI primers amplified the TCR CDR3 region. TCRdb re-derived calls from the multiplex PCR reads in MiXCR, one entry per CDR3 protein. Of fewer than 400,000 distinct CDR3 sequences listed, 20% to 25% were seen once; the top ten hold roughly 70%.

Sequences were obtained from blood. This rearrangement joins TRBV30 to TRBJ1-4; maybe TRBD1 (5 bases). This clonotype was obtained from a middle-aged man with Graves' hyperthyroidism. The CDR3 here is CAWSDGHLLSYGEKLFF. The CDR3 nucleotides read TGTGCCTGGAGTGATGGACACCTACTCAGCTACGGGGAAAAACTGTTTTTT.